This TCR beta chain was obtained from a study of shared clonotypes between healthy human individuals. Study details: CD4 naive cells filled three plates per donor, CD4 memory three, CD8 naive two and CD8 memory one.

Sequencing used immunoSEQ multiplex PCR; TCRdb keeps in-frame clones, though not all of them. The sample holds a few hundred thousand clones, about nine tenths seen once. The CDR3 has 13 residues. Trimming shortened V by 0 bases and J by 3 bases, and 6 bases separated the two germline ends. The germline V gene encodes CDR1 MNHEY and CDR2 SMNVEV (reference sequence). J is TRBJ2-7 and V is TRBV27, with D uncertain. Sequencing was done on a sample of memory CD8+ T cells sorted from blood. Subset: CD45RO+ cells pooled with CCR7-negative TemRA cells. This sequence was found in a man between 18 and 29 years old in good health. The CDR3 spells CASSLSQSYEQYF. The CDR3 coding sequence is TGTGCCAGCAGTTTATCGCAAAGCTACGAGCAGTACTTC.